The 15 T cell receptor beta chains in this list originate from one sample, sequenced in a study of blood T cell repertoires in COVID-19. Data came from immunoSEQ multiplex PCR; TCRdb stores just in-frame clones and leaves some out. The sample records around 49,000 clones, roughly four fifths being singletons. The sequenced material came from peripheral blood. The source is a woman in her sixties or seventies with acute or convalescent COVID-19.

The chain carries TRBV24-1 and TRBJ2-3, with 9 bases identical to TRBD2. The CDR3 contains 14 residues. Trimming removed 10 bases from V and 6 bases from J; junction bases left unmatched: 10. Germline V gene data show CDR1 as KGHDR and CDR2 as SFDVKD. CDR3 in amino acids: CATGSAGGRDTQYF. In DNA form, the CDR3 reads TGTGCCACGGGGTCGGCGGGAGGGCGGGATACGCAGTATTTT.

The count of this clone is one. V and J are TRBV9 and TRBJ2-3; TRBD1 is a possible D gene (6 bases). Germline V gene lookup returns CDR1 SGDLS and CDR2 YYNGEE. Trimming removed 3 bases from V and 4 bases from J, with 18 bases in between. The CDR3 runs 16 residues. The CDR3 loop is CASSAFTGNVADTQYF. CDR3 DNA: TGTGCCAGCAGCGCCTTTACAGGGAATGTGGCAGATACGCAGTATTTT.

The CDR3 coding sequence is TGTGCCATCAGTGAGCTCAGGAATCCCCAGCATTTT. Its translation: CAISELRNPQHF. The chain links TRBV10-3 to TRBJ1-5; D ambiguous. Looked up from germline, CDR1 is ENHRY and CDR2 is SYGVKD. The CDR3 consists of 12 residues. V gave up 2 bases and J gave up 10 bases, with 9 bases separating them.

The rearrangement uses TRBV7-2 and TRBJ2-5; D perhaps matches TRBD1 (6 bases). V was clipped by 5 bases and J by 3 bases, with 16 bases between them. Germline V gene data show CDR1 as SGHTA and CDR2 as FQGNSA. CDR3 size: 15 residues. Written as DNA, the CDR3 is TGTGCCAGCAGCGCACGGGTGGACAGTGAAGAGACCCAGTACTTC. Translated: CASSARVDSEETQYF. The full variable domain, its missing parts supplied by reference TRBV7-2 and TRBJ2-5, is GAGVSQSPSNKVTEKGKDVELRCDPISGHTALYWYRQSLGQGLEFLIYFQGNSAPDKSGLPSDRFSAERTGGSVSTLTIQRTQQEDSAVYLCASSARVDSEETQYFGPGTRLLVL.

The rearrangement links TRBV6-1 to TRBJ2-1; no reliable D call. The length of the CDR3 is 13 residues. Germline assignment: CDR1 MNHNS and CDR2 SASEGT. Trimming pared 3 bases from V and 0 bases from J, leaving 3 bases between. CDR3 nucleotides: TGTGCCAGCAGTGAGAGCTCCTACAATGAGCAGTTCTTC. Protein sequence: CASSESSYNEQFF.

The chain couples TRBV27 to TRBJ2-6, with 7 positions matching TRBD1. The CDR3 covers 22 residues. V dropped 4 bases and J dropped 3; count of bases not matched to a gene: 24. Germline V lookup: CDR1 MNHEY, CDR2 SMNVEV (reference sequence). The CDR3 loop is CASSSLASRYRGDRGGANVLTF. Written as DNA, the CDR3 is TGTGCCAGCAGTTCCCTCGCATCCAGGTACAGGGGTGATCGGGGTGGGGCCAACGTCCTGACTTTC.

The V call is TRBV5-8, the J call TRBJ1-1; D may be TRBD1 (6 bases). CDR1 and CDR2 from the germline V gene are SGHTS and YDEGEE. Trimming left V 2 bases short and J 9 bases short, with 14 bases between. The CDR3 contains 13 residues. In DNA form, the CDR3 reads TGTGCCAGCAGCTTTCTCGCCGGGGGGCAAGCTTTCTTT. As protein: CASSFLAGGQAFF.

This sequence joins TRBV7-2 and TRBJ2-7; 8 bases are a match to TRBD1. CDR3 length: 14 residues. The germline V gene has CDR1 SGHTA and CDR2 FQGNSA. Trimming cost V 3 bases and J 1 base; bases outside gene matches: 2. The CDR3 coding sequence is TGTGCCAGCAGCTTGACAGGGGCGTCCTACGAGCAGTACTTC. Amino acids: CASSLTGASYEQYF.

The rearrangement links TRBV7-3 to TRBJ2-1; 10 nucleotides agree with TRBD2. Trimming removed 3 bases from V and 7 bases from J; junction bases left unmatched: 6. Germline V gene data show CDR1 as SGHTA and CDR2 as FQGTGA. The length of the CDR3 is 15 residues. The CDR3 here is CASSFPASGSNEQFF. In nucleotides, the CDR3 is TGTGCCAGCAGCTTCCCGGCTAGCGGGAGTAATGAGCAGTTCTTC.

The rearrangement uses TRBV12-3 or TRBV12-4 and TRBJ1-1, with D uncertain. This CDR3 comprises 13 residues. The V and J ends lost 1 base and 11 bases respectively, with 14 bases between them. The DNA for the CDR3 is TGTGCCAGCAGTTTAGGGCGGAGCAATGGGGCTTTCTTT. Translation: CASSLGRSNGAFF.

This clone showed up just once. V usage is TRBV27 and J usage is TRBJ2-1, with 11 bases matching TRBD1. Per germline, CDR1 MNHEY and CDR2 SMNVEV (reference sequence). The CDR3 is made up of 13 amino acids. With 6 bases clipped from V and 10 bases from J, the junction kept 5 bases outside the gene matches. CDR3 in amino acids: CASRGTGGKEQFF. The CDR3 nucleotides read TGTGCCAGCAGAGGGACAGGGGGTAAAGAGCAGTTCTTC.

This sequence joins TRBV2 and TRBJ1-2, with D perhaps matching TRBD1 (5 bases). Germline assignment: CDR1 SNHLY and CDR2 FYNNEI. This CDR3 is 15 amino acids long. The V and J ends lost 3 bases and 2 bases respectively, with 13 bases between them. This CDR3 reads CASSEVSGPNYGYTF. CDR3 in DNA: TGTGCCAGCAGTGAGGTCTCAGGGCCGAACTATGGCTACACCTTC.

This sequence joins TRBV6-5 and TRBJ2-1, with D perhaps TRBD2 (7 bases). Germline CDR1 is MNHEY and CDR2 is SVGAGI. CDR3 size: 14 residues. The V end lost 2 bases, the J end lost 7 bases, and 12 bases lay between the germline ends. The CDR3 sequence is CASSYGGARNEQFF. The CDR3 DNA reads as TGTGCCAGCAGTTACGGGGGGGCGAGAAATGAGCAGTTCTTC.

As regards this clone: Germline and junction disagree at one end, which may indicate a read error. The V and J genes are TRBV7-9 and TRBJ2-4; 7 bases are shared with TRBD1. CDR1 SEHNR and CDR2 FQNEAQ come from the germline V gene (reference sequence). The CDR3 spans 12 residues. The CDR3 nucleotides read TGTGCCAGCAGCTCTCAGGGGGACAATGTCATTTTC. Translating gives CASSSQGDNVIF.

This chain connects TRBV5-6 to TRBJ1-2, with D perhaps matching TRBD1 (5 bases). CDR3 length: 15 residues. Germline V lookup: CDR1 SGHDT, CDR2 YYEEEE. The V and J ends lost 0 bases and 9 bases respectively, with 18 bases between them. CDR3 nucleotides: TGTGCCAGCAGCTTGGCGGGCCAGGGTGGAAGGCGCTACACCTTC. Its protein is CASSLAGQGGRRYTF.